What follows are 23 T cell receptor beta chains derived from one specimen sequenced in a study of cytomegalovirus exposure and HLA in healthy donors. The PCR was carried out with 60 Vbeta primers and 13 Jbeta primers. Sequenced by immunoSEQ multiplex PCR; TCRdb stores in-frame clones only, minus some. This sample carries about 54,000 clones, with around 6.5% going to the ten biggest clones. Input material: PBMCs. These receptors all stem from a middle-aged woman in good health and CMV-seronegative.

The chain recombines TRBV14 with TRBJ2-3; TRBD1 matches at 12 bases. Germline loops: CDR1 SGHDN, CDR2 FVKESK. The trim removed 1 base at V and 1 base at J, leaving 3 bases unmatched. The CDR3 runs 17 residues. CDR3 sequence (DNA): TGTGCCAGCAGCCAAGTGGGGACAGGGGGCCGCACAGATACGCAGTATTTT. Translated, it gives CASSQVGTGGRTDTQYF.

The rearrangement links TRBV7-2 to TRBJ2-7; 13 positions match TRBD2. V lost 2 bases, J lost 4 bases, and 5 bases stayed unmatched. CDR1 SGHTA and CDR2 FQGNSA come from the germline V gene. This CDR3 has 16 residues. The CDR3, as DNA: TGTGCCAGCAGCTTAACTGGACTAGCGGGAGCGTACGAGCAGTACTTC. Protein sequence: CASSLTGLAGAYEQYF.

The V and J genes are TRBV6-5 and TRBJ1-1; D is uncertain. The length of the CDR3 is 15 residues. Trimming left V 0 bases short and J 4 bases short, with 12 bases between. Germline-derived CDR1 and CDR2 are MNHEY and SVGAGI. CDR3 in DNA: TGTGCCAGCAGTTACTCCTGGCAGGTGGGCACTGAAGCTTTCTTT. Its protein product is CASSYSWQVGTEAFF.

J is TRBJ2-2 and V is TRBV27; D is ambiguous. Trimming removed 4 bases from V and 0 bases from J, with 3 bases in between. CDR1 MNHEY and CDR2 SMNVEV come from the germline V gene (reference sequence). The CDR3 covers 13 residues. As DNA, the CDR3 is TGTGCCAGCAGTTACACGAACACCGGGGAGCTGTTTTTT. Its protein product is CASSYTNTGELFF.

J is TRBJ1-2 and V is TRBV10-3, with 7 nucleotides matching TRBD1. The CDR3 spans 13 residues. The germline V gene encodes CDR1 ENHRY and CDR2 SYGVKD. Unmatched junction bases numbered 9, after V lost 10 bases and J lost 4 bases. CDR3: CATQTGDGYGYTF. CDR3 bases: TGTGCCACACAAACAGGGGACGGCTATGGCTACACCTTC.

The rearrangement links TRBV29-1 to TRBJ1-1, with a weak D call TRBD1 (6 bases). The CDR3 contains 14 residues. The germline gives CDR1 SQVTM, CDR2 ANQGSEA. Trimming left V 8 bases short and J 1 base short, with 17 bases between. CDR3 sequence reads: CSSLEGGRNTEAFF. The DNA for the CDR3 is TGCAGCTCCCTCGAGGGGGGGAGGAACACTGAAGCTTTCTTT.

V gene TRBV19 combines with J gene TRBJ1-3, with a weak D call TRBD1 (5 bases). Germline V gene data show CDR1 as LNHDA and CDR2 as SQIVND (reference sequence). V was cut by 3 bases and J by 4 bases, with 10 bases left in between. The CDR3 runs to 14 residues. CDR3 nucleotides: TGTGCCAGTAGTATTAAGGGGCCGGGAAACACCATATATTTT. As protein: CASSIKGPGNTIYF.

The V and J genes are TRBV19 and TRBJ2-1, with TRBD2 matching 9 bases. Germline CDR1 LNHDA, CDR2 SQIVND (reference sequence). The CDR3 is made up of 16 amino acids. The junction had 7 bases not matched to a gene; V was cut back by 5 bases and J by 2 bases. DNA for the CDR3: TGTGCCAGTAGTCCGGTAGCGGGAGTAACCTACAATGAGCAGTTCTTC. Its translation is CASSPVAGVTYNEQFF.

The chain carries TRBV28 and TRBJ2-5, with TRBD1 matching over 9 bases. With the DNA end fitting TRBJ2-7 better, the J assignment may be wrong. The germline CDR1 and CDR2 sequences are MDHEN and SYDVKM. This CDR3 comprises 14 residues. The CDR3 sequence: CASSDRGSSYEQYF. DNA for the CDR3: TGTGCCAGCAGCGACAGGGGGAGCTCCTACGAGCAGTACTTC.

The CDR3 region is CASSPGLVYNEQFF. CDR3 DNA: TGTGCCAGCAGTCCAGGACTAGTCTACAATGAGCAGTTCTTC. The chain couples TRBV6-6 to TRBJ2-1, with 7 bases fitting TRBD2. CDR1 is MNHNY, CDR2 SVGAGI, per germline (reference sequence). V lost 5 bases, J lost 3 bases, and 4 bases stayed unmatched. The CDR3 is 14 amino acids.

The genes are TRBV7-6 and TRBJ2-1; D is perhaps TRBD2 (6 bases). The V and J ends lost 4 bases and 10 bases respectively, with 17 bases between them. This CDR3 has 14 amino acids. Germline V CDR1 and CDR2: SGHVS, FNYEAQ. The CDR3 is CASSSIGGAREQFF. The CDR3 nucleotides read TGTGCCAGCAGCTCAATTGGCGGGGCCAGAGAGCAGTTCTTC.

The CDR3 DNA reads TGTGCCAGCAGCCAAGTCGGACAGGGGACTCGCGAGCAGTACTTC. It encodes CASSQVGQGTREQYF. J is TRBJ2-7 and V is TRBV4-2, with 9 bases aligning to TRBD1. This CDR3 spans 15 amino acids. The ends lost 1 base at V and 6 bases at J; junction bases unmatched: 7. Germline V gene lookup returns CDR1 LGHNA and CDR2 YNFKEQ.

The chain joins TRBV10-3 to TRBJ1-1; a weak D match, TRBD1 (5 bases). Trimming stripped 4 bases from V and 3 bases from J, with 12 bases between. The CDR3 totals 14 residues. Germline assignment: CDR1 ENHRY and CDR2 SYGVKD. CDR3 amino acids: CAISGQQGDTEAFF. CDR3 bases: TGTGCCATCAGTGGCCAACAAGGGGACACTGAAGCTTTCTTT.

The gene calls are TRBV7-2 and TRBJ2-5, with a weak D call TRBD1 (6 bases). V dropped 1 base and J dropped 2 bases, with 11 bases sitting between them. Germline assignment: CDR1 SGHTA and CDR2 FQGNSA. This CDR3 region has 15 residues. CDR3 residues: CASSLGGRGQETQYF. CDR3 coding DNA: TGTGCCAGCAGCTTAGGGGGGCGAGGGCAAGAGACCCAGTACTTC. The full variable domain, completed using reference TRBV7-2 and TRBJ2-5, is GAGVSQSPSNKVTEKGKDVELRCDPISGHTALYWYRQSLGQGLEFLIYFQGNSAPDKSGLPSDRFSAERTGGSVSTLTIQRTQQEDSAVYLCASSLGGRGQETQYFGPGTRLLVL.

The V and J genes are TRBV11-3 and TRBJ2-7, with D maybe TRBD2 (5 bases). Deletions cut 0 bases from V and 3 bases from J, with 9 bases between. This CDR3 has 14 residues. Germline CDR1 SGHNT, CDR2 YENEEA. The DNA of the CDR3 is TGTGCCAGCAGCTTAGATCCTAGCAGCTACGAGCAGTACTTC. Translation gives CASSLDPSSYEQYF.

This chain joins TRBV6-6 and TRBJ2-1; possible D gene TRBD2, 6 bases. CDR1 and CDR2 from the germline V gene are MNHNY and SVGAGI (reference sequence). The CDR3 is 15 amino acids. V was trimmed by 2 bases and J by 2 bases, leaving 10 bases between them. The CDR3 DNA sequence: TGTGCCAGCAGTTACGAGGGCGGGACCTACAATGAGCAGTTCTTC. Its protein product is CASSYEGGTYNEQFF.

The chain recombines TRBV25-1 with TRBJ1-6; D is uncertain. The CDR3 has 16 residues. V dropped 5 bases and J dropped 7 bases, with 18 bases sitting between them. Germline lookup yields CDR1 MGHDK and CDR2 SYGVNS. The CDR3 here is CASSPTYRGSNSPLHF. CDR3 DNA sequence: TGTGCCAGCAGTCCGACCTACCGGGGAAGCAATTCACCCCTCCACTTT.

The chain has TRBV7-9 and TRBJ2-5, with TRBD2 identical over 7 bases. V lost 7 bases, J lost 2 bases, and 7 bases stayed unmatched. Germline CDR1 SEHNR, CDR2 FQNEAQ (reference sequence). The CDR3 totals 14 residues. CDR3 sequence (DNA): TGTGCCAGCAACCCGAGGGAGGGTCAAGAGACCCAGTACTTC. It codes for CASNPREGQETQYF.

The chain joins TRBV4-3 to TRBJ1-1; D not resolved. Germline V gene data show CDR1 as LGHNA and CDR2 as YSLEER. The CDR3 sequence is 13 residues long. Trimming left V 5 bases short and J 1 base short, with 8 bases between. The CDR3 bases are TGCGCCAGCAGCGAAACAAGGAACACTGAAGCTTTCTTT. It is translated as CASSETRNTEAFF.

The chain uses TRBV6-6 and TRBJ2-2; no clear D gene. The CDR3 totals 12 residues. With 4 bases removed from V and 2 bases from J, the gap between germline ends came to 2 bases. The V gene's germline CDR1 is MNHNY and CDR2 SVGAGI (reference sequence). The CDR3 nucleotides read TGTGCCAGCAGTTCTAACACCGGGGAGCTGTTTTTT. Translation: CASSSNTGELFF.

V and J are TRBV6-5 and TRBJ2-7; tentative D call: TRBD2 (6 bases). This CDR3 comprises 14 residues. In germline, CDR1 is MNHEY, CDR2 SVGAGI. Deletions cut 8 bases from V and 1 base from J, with 15 bases between. CDR3 sequence: CASARRAGSYEQYF. CDR3 nucleotides: TGTGCCAGCGCCCGTCGGGCGGGGTCCTACGAGCAGTACTTC.

In DNA form, the CDR3 reads TGTGCCAGCAGTTACTCGACAGGGGTTAATGAAAAACTGTTTTTT. Its protein is CASSYSTGVNEKLFF. The V gene is TRBV6-5, the J gene TRBJ1-4, with 8 bases that match TRBD1. Losses at the gene ends were 0 bases for V and 4 bases for J; bases not matched to a gene: 1. Germline values: CDR1 MNHEY, CDR2 SVGAGI. This CDR3 has 15 amino acids.

CDR3 bases: TGTGCCAGCAGCTTGGACCGGGACTACGAGCAGTACTTC. This encodes CASSLDRDYEQYF. The chain employs TRBV5-4 and TRBJ2-7; tentative D call: TRBD2 (5 bases). V gave up 0 bases and J gave up 3 bases, with 7 bases separating them. CDR1 is SGHNT, CDR2 YYREEE, per germline (reference sequence). This CDR3 spans 13 amino acids.